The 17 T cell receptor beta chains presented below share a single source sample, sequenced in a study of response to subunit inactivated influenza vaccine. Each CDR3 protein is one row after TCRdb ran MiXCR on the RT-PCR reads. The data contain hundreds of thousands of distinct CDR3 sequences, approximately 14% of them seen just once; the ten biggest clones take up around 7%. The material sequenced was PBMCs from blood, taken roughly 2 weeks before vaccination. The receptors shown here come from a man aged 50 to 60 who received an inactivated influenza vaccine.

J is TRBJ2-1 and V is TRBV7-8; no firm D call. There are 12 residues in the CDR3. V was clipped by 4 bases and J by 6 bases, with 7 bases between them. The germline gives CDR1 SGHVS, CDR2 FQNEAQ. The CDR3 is CASSYFINEQFF. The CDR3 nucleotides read TGTGCCAGCAGCTATTTTATCAATGAGCAGTTCTTC.

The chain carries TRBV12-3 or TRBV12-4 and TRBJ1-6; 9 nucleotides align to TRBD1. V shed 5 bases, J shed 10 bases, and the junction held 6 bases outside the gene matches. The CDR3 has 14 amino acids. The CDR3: CASSRGQGWSPLHF. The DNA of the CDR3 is TGTGCCAGCAGTCGCGGACAGGGGTGGTCACCCCTCCACTTT.

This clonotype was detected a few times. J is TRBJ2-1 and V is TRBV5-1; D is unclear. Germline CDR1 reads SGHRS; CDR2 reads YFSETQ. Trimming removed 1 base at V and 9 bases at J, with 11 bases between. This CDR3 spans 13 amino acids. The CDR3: CASSLIPTAEQFF. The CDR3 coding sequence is TGCGCCAGCAGCTTGATTCCGACGGCTGAGCAGTTCTTC.

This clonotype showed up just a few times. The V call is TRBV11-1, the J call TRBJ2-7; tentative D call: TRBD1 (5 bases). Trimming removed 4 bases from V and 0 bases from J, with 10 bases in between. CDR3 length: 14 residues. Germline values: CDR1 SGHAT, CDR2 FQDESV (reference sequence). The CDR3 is CASSSDRVSYEQYF. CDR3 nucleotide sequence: TGTGCCAGCAGCTCCGACAGAGTCTCCTACGAGCAGTACTTC.

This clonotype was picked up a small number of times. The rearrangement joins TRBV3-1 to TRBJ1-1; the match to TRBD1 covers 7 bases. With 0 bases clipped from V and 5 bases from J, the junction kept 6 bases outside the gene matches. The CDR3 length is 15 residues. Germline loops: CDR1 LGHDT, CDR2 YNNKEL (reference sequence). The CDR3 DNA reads TGTGCCAGCAGCCAAGAATGGGTCAGGGGGACTGAAGCTTTCTTT. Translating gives CASSQEWVRGTEAFF. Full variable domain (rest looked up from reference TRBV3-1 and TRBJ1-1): DTAVSQTPKYLVTQMGNDKSIKCEQNLGHDTMYWYKQDSKKFLKIMFSYNNKELIINETVPNRFSPKSPDKAHLNLHINSLELGDSAVYFCASSQEWVRGTEAFFGQGTRLTVV.

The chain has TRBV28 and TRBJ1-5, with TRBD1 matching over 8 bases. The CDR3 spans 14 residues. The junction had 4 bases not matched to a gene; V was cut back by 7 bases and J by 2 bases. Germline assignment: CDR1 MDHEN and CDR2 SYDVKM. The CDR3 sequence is CASNPGQGNQPQHF. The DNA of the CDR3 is TGTGCCAGCAATCCGGGACAGGGCAATCAGCCCCAGCATTTT.

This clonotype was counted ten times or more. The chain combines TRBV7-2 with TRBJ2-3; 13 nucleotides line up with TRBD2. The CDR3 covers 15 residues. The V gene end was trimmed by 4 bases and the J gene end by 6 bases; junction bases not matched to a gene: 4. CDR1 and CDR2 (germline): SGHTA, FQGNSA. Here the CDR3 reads CASSSGLAGVDTQYF. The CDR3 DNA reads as TGTGCCAGCAGCTCCGGACTAGCGGGAGTGGATACGCAGTATTTT.

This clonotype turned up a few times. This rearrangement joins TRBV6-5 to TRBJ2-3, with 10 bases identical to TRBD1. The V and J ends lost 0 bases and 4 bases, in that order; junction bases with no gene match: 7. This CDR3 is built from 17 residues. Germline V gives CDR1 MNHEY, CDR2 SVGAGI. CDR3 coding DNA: TGTGCCAGCAGTTACTCGACCCAGACAGGGGGCGCAGATACGCAGTATTTT. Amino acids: CASSYSTQTGGADTQYF.

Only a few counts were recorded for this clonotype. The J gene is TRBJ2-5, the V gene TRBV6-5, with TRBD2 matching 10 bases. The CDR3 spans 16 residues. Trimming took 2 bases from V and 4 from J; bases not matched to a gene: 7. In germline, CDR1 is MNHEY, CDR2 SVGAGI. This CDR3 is CASSYDLAGVIETQYF. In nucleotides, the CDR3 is TGTGCCAGCAGTTACGATCTAGCGGGAGTAATAGAGACCCAGTACTTC.

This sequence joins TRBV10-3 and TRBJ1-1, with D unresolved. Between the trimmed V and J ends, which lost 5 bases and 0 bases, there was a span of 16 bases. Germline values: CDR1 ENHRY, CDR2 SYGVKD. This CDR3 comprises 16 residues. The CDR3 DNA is TGTGCCATCAGTACTCGTGACATCCTCATGAACACTGAAGCTTTCTTT. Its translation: CAISTRDILMNTEAFF.

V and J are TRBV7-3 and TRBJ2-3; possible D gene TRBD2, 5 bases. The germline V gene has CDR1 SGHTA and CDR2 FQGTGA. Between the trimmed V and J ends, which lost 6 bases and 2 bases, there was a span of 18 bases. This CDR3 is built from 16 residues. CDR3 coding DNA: TGTGCCAGCAGTTTCCTGGCGGGTTCCCCCACAGATACGCAGTATTTT. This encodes CASSFLAGSPTDTQYF.

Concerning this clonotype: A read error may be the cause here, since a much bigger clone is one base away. The CDR3 spells CVSRGGVYNEQFF. CDR3 sequence (DNA): TGTGTCAGCAGAGGCGGAGTATACAATGAGCAGTTCTTC. The chain combines TRBV12-3 or TRBV12-4 with TRBJ2-1; no definite D call. There are 13 residues in the CDR3.

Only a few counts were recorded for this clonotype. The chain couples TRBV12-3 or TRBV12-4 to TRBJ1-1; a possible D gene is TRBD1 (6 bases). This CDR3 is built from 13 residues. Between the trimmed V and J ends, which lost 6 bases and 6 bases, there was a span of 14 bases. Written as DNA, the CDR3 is TGTGCCAGCAGCATCACAGGGTCTGCTGAAGCTTTCTTT. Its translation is CASSITGSAEAFF.

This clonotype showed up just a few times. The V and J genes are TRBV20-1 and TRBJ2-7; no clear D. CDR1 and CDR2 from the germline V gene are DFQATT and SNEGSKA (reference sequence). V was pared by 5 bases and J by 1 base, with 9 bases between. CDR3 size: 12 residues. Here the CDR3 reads CSAVDQSYEQYF. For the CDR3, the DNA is TGCAGTGCTGTCGACCAATCCTACGAGCAGTACTTC.

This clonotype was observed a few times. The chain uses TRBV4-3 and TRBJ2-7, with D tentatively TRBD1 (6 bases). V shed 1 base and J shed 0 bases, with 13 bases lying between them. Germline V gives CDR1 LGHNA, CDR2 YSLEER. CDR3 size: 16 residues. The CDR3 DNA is TGCGCCAGCAGCCAAGGGTGGGGGCCCAGCTCCTACGAGCAGTACTTC. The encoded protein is CASSQGWGPSSYEQYF.

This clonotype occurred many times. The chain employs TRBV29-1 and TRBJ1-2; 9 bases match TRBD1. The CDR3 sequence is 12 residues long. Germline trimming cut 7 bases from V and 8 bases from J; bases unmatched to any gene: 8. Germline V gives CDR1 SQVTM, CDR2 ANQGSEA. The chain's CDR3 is CSARTGVNGYTF. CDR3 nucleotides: TGCAGCGCCAGGACAGGGGTAAACGGCTACACCTTC.

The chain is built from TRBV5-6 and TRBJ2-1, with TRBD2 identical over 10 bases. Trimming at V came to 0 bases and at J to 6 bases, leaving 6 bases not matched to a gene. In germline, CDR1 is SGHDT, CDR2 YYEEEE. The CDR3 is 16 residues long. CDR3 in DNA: TGTGCCAGCAGCTTGGTGACTAGCGGGTTGTTCAATGAGCAGTTCTTC. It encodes CASSLVTSGLFNEQFF.